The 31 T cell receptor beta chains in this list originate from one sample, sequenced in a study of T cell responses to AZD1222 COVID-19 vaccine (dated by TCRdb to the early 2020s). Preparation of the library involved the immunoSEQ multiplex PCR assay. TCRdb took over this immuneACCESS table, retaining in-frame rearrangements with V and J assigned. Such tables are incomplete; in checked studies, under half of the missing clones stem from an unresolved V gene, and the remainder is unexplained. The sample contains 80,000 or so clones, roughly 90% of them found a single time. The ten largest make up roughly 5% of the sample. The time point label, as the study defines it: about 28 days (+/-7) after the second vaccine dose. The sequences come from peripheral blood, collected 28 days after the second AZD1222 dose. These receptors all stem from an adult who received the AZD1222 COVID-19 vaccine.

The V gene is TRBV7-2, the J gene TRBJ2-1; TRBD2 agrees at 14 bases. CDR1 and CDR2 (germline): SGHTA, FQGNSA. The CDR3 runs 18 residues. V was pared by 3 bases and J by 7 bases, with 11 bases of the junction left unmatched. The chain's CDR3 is CASSFRPGLAGDGNEQFF. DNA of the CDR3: TGTGCCAGCAGCTTTAGACCGGGACTAGCGGGAGATGGAAATGAGCAGTTCTTC.

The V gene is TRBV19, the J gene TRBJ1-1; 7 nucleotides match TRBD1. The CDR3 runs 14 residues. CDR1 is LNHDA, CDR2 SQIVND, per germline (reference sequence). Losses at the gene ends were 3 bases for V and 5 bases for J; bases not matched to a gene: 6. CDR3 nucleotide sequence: TGTGCCAGTAGTATGAGGGGGCGATCAACTGAAGCTTTCTTT. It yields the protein CASSMRGRSTEAFF.

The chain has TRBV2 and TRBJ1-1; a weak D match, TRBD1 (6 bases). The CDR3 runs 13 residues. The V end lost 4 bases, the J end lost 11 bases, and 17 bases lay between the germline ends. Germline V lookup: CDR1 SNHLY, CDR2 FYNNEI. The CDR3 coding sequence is TGTGCCAGCAGTGGGGGGGCAGGAGGTGAGGCTTTCTTT. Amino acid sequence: CASSGGAGGEAFF. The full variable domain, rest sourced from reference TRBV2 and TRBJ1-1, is EPEVTQTPSHQVTQMGQEVILRCVPISNHLYFYWYRQILGQKVEFLVSFYNNEISEKSEIFDDQFSVERPDGSNFTLKIRSTKLEDSAMYFCASSGGAGGEAFFGQGTRLTVV.

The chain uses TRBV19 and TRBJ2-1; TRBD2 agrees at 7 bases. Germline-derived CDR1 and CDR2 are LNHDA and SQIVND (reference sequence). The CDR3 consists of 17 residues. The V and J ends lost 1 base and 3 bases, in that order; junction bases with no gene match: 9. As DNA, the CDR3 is TGTGCCAGTAGTATAGTTTGGCTAGCGGCAAACTACAATGAGCAGTTCTTC. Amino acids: CASSIVWLAANYNEQFF.

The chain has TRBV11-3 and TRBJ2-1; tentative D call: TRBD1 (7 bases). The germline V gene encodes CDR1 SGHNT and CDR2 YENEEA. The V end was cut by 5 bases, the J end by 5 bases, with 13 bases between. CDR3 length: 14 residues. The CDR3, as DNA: TGTGCCAGCAGCCCGGGGGACAGAGACAATGAGCAGTTCTTC. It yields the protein CASSPGDRDNEQFF.

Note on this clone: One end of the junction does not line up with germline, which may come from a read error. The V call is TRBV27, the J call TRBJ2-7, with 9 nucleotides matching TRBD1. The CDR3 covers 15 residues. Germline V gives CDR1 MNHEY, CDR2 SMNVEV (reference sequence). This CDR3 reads CASSLSGQGASIYIF. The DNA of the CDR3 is TGTGCCAGCAGTTTATCGGGACAGGGTGCCTCGATCTATATCTTC.

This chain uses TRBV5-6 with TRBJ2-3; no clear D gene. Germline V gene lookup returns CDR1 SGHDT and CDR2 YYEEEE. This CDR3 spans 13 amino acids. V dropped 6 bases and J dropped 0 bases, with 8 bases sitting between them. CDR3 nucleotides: TGTGCCAGCACGAAACCTAGCACAGATACGCAGTATTTT. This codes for CASTKPSTDTQYF.

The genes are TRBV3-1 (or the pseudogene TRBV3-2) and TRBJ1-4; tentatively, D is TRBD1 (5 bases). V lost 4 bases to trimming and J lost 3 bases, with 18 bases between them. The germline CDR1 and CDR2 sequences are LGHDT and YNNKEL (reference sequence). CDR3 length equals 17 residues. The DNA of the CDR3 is TGTGCCAGCAGCCGACGGGCTACCGGGGGATCTAATGAAAAACTGTTTTTT. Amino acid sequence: CASSRRATGGSNEKLFF.

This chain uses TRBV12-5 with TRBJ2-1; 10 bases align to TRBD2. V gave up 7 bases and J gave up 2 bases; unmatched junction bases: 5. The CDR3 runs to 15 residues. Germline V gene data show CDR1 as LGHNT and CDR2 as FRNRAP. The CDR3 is CASAPSGRAYNEQFF. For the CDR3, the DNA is TGTGCTAGTGCCCCGAGCGGGAGGGCCTACAATGAGCAGTTCTTC.

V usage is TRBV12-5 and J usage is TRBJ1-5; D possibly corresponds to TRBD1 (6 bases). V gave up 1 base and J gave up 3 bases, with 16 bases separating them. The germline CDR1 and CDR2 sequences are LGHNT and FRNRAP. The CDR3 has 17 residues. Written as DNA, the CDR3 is TGTGCTAGTGGTTTGGATTCGCAGGGGTTGCACAATCAGCCCCAGCATTTT. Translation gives CASGLDSQGLHNQPQHF.

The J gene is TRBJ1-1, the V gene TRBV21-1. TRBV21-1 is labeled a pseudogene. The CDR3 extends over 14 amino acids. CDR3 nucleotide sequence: TGTGCCAGCAGGGGGGTCGAACAGGAGGTTGTTGCTTTCTTT. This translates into CASRGVEQEVVAFF.

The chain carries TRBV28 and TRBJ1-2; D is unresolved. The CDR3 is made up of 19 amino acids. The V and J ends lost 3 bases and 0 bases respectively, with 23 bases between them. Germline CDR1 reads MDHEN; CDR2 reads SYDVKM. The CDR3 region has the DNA TGTGCCAGCAGTTTCCCAATAGACGGGCTTTTTGGCTCTAACTATGGCTACACCTTC. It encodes CASSFPIDGLFGSNYGYTF.

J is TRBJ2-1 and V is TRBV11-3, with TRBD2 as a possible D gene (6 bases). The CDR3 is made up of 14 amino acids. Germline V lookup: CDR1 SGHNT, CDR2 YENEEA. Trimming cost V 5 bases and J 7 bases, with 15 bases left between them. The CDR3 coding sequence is TGTGCCAGCAGCGGAGGGCCAGGAGGGAATGAGCAGTTCTTC. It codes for CASSGGPGGNEQFF. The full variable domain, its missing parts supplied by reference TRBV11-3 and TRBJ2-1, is EAGVVQSPRYKIIEKKQPVAFWCNPISGHNTLYWYLQNLGQGPELLIRYENEEAVDDSQLPKDRFSAERLKGVDSTLKIQPAELGDSAVYLCASSGGPGGNEQFFGPGTRLTVL.

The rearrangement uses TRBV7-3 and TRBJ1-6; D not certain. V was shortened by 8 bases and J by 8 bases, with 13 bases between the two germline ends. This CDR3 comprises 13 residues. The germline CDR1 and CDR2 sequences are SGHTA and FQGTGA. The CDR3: CASGVGSHSPLHF. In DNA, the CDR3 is TGTGCCAGCGGTGTTGGGTCTCATTCACCCCTCCACTTT.

The DNA for the CDR3 is TGTGCCTGGAGTGGGGGACCACTATCGGATGAGCAGTTCTTC. Protein: CAWSGGPLSDEQFF. The rearrangement uses TRBV30 and TRBJ2-1; the D call may be TRBD1 or TRBD2 (5 bases each). CDR3 length: 14 residues. Germline values: CDR1 GTSNPN, CDR2 SVGIG (reference sequence). V lost 1 base, J lost 8 bases, and 15 bases lay in between.

CDR3 DNA: TGTGCCAGCAGGTTCCTTACCGTCTCTGGGGCCAACGTCCTGACTTTC. Translated, it gives CASRFLTVSGANVLTF. The rearrangement joins TRBV2 to TRBJ2-6; D remains unclear. Trimming removed 6 bases from V and 0 bases from J, with 12 bases in between. Germline V CDR1 and CDR2: SNHLY, FYNNEI. The CDR3 spans 16 residues.

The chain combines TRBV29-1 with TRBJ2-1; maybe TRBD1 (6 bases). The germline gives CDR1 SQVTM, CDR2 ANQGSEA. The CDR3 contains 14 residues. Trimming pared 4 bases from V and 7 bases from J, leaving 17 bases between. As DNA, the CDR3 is TGCAGCGTTGCTAAACTGGGGGCAGGGAATGAGCAGTTCTTC. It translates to CSVAKLGAGNEQFF.

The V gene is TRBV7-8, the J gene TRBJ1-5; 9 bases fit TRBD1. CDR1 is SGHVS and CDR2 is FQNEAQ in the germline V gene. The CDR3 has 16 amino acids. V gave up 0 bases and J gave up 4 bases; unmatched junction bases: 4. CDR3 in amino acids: CASSLAGTGNNQPQHF. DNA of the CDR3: TGTGCCAGCAGCTTAGCCGGGACAGGGAATAATCAGCCCCAGCATTTT.

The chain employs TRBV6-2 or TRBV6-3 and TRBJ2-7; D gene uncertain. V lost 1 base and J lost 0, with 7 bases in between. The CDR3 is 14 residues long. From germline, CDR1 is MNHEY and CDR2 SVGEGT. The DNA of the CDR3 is TGTGCCAGCAGTTACTTTGGCGTCTCCTACGAGCAGTACTTC. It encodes CASSYFGVSYEQYF.

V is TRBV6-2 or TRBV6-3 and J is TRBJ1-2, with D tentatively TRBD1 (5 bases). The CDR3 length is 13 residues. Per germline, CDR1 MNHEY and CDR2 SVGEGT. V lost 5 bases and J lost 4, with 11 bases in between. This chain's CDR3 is CASSDGTVYGYTF. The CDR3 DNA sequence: TGTGCCAGCAGTGACGGGACGGTCTATGGCTACACCTTC.

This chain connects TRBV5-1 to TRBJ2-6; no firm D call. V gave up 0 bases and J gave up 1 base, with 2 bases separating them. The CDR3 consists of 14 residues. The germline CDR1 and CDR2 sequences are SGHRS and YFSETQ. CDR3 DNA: TGCGCCAGCAGCTTGGTTTCTGGGGCCAACGTCCTGACTTTC. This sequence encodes CASSLVSGANVLTF.

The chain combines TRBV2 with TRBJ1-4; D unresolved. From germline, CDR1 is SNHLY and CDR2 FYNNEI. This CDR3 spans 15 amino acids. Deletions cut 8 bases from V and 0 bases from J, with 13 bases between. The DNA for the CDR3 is TGTGCCAGCCTCAGGACGGCTGCAACTAATGAAAAACTGTTTTTT. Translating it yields CASLRTAATNEKLFF.

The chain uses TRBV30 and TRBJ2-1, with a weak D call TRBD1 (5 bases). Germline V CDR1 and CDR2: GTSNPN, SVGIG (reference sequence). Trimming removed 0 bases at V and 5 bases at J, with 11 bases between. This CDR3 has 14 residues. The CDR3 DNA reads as TGTGCCTGGAGTGTATTCATCAGGGACAATGAGCAGTTCTTC. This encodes CAWSVFIRDNEQFF.

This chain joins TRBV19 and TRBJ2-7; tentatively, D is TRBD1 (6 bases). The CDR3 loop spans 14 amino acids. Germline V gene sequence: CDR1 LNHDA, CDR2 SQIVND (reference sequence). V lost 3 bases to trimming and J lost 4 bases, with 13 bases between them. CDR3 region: CASSIRERGYEQYF. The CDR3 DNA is TGTGCCAGTAGTATCCGGGAAAGGGGGTACGAGCAGTACTTC.

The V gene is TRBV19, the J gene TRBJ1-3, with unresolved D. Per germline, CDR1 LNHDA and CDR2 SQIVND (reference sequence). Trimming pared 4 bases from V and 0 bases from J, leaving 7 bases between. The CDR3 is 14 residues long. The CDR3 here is CASSNAGSGNTIYF. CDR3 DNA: TGTGCCAGTAGTAACGCAGGCTCTGGAAACACCATATATTTT.

CDR3 coding DNA: TGTGCCAGCAGTTACCTACCGGGACAGGGAAATTCACCCCTCCACTTT. Protein product: CASSYLPGQGNSPLHF. The chain recombines TRBV27 with TRBJ1-6; 9 bases map to TRBD1. This CDR3 is built from 16 residues. Per the germline V gene, CDR1 is MNHEY and CDR2 is SMNVEV (reference sequence). Germline trimming cut 4 bases from V and 7 bases from J; bases unmatched to any gene: 8.

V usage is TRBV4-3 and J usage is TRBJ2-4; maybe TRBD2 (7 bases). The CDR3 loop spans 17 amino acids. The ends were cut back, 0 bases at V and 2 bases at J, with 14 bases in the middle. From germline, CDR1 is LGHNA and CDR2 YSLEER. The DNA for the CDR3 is TGCGCCAGCAGCCAAGATGGGGGAGGGGGAACCAAAAACATTCAGTACTTC. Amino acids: CASSQDGGGGTKNIQYF.

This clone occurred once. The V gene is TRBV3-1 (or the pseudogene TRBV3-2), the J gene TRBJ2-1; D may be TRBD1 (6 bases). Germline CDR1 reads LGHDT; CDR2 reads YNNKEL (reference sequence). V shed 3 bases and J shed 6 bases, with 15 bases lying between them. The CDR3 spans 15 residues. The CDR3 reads CASSQTSKGGNEQFF. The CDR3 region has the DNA TGTGCCAGCAGCCAGACCAGTAAAGGGGGCAATGAGCAGTTCTTC.

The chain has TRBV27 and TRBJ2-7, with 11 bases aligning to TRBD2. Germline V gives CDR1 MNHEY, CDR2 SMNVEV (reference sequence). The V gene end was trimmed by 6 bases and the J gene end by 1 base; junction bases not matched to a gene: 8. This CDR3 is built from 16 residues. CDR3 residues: CASSLASGRYSYEQYF. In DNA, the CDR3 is TGTGCCAGCAGCCTCGCTAGCGGGAGGTATTCCTACGAGCAGTACTTC.

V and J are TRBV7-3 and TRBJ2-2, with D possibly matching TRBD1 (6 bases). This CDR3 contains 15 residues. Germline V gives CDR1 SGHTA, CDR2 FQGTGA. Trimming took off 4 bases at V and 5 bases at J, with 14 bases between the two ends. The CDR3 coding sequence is TGTGCCAGCAGCTCCACAGGGCGTGGGACCGGGGAGCTGTTTTTT. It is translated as CASSSTGRGTGELFF.

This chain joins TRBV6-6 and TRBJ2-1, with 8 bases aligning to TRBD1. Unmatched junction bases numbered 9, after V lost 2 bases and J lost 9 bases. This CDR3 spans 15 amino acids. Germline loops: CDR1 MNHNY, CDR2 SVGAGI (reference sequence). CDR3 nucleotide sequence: TGTGCCAGCAGTTACCTCGGACAGGGAAATGGTGAGCAGTTCTTC. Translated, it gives CASSYLGQGNGEQFF.